This T cell receptor (beta chain) was found in a study of Graves' ophthalmopathy and Graves' hyperthyroidism. Across the whole study: Hyperthyroidism was considered stable when no ophthalmopathy appeared within 18 months of follow-up.

Germline V gene sequence: CDR1 DFQATT, CDR2 SNEGSKA (reference sequence). The CDR3 totals 12 residues. V lost 3 bases to trimming and J lost 0 bases, with 5 bases between them. This clonotype was seen repeatedly, ten times or more. What it binds is unknown. Enrollment excluded any patients with other autoimmune diseases, uncontrolled infections, pregnancy or lactation. As the template, RNA transcripts were used to amplify TCR beta CDR3 regions. A first-round RT-PCR used HTBI primers, followed by a second-round multiplex PCR. One entry per CDR3 protein results from TCRdb running MiXCR on the multiplex PCR reads. The repertoire holds roughly 600,000 distinct CDR3 sequences, just under 40% seen once, with about 4% in the top ten. General study results and limits: Detection in blood was also observed for most expanded thyroid clonotypes above 0.001 frequency.

The receptor's source is an adult man with Graves' hyperthyroidism. Sequencing input: peripheral blood or thyroid tissue (not recorded which). This chain connects TRBV20-1 to TRBJ2-5; D remains ambiguous. DNA for the CDR3: TGCAGTGCTAGTGGACACCAAGAGACCCAGTACTTC. Amino acids: CSASGHQETQYF.